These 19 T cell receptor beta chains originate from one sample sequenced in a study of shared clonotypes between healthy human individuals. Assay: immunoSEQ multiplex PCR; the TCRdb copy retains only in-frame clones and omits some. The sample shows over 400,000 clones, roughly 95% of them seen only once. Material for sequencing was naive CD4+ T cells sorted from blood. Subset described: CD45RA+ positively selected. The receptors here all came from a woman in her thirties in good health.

CDR3 in amino acids: CASSGGSYNEQFF. CDR3 DNA sequence: TGTGCCAGCAGCGGGGGGTCCTACAATGAGCAGTTCTTC. This chain links TRBV9 with TRBJ2-1; the D gene could be TRBD1 or TRBD2 (5 bases each). V lost 3 bases to trimming and J lost 1 base, with 5 bases between them. This CDR3 spans 13 amino acids. Germline CDR1 is SGDLS and CDR2 is YYNGEE. The full variable domain, completed using reference TRBV9 and TRBJ2-1, is DSGVTQTPKHLITATGQRVTLRCSPRSGDLSVYWYQQSLDQGLQFLIQYYNGEERAKGNILERFSAQQFPDLHSELNLSSLELGDSALYFCASSGGSYNEQFFGPGTRLTVL.

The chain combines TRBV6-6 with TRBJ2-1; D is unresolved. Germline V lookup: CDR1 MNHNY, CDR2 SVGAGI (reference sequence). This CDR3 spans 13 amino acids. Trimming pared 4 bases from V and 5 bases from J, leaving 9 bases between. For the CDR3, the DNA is TGTGCCAGCAGTTTCTCACCAAACAATGAGCAGTTCTTC. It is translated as CASSFSPNNEQFF.

DNA for the CDR3: TGTGCCAGCAAAACACAGGGGCAAAGTATGACCGGGGAGCTGTTTTTT. Its protein product is CASKTQGQSMTGELFF. The V call is TRBV7-9, the J call TRBJ2-2; 7 bases are a match to TRBD1. Germline lookup yields CDR1 SEHNR and CDR2 FQNEAQ (reference sequence). V trimming: 7 bases; J trimming: 5 bases; junction bases outside the gene matches: 13. The CDR3 spans 16 residues.

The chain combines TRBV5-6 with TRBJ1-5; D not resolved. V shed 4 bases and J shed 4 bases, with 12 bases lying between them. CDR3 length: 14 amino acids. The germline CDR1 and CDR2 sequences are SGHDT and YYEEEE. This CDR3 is CASSPPGHNQPQHF. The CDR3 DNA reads TGTGCCAGCAGCCCCCCGGGCCATAATCAGCCCCAGCATTTT.

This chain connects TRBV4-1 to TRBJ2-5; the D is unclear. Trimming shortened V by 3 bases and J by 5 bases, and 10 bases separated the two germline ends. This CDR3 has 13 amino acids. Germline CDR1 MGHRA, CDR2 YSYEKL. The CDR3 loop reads CASSQGILETQYF. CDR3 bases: TGCGCCAGCAGCCAGGGGATTTTGGAGACCCAGTACTTC.

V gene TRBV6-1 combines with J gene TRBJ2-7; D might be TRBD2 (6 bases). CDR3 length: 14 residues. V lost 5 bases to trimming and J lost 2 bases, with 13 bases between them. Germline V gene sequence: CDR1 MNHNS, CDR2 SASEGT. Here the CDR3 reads CASSLRGTPYEQYF. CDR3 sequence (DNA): TGTGCCAGCAGTCTTCGGGGGACCCCCTACGAGCAGTACTTC.

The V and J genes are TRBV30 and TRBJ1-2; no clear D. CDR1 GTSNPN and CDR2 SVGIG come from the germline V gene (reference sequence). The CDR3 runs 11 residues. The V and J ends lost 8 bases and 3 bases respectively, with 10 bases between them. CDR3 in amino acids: CAKLEHYGYTF. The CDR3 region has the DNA TGTGCCAAACTAGAACACTATGGCTACACCTTC. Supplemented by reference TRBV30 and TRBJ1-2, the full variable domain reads SQTIHQWPATLVQPVGSPLSLECTVEGTSNPNLYWYRQAAGRGLQLLFYSVGIGQISSEVPQNLSASRPQDRQFILSSKKLLLSDSGFYLCAKLEHYGYTFGSGTRLTVV.

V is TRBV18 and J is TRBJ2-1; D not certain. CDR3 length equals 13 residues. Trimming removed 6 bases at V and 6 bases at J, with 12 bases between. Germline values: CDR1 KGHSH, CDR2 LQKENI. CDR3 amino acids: CASSRLNSNEQFF. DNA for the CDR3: TGTGCCAGCTCCCGACTGAACTCCAATGAGCAGTTCTTC.

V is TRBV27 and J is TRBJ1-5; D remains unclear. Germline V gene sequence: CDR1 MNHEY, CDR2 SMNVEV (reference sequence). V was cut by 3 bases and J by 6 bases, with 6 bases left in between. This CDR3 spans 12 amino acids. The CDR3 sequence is CASSFTGQPQHF. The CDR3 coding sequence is TGTGCCAGCAGTTTTACGGGTCAGCCCCAGCATTTT.

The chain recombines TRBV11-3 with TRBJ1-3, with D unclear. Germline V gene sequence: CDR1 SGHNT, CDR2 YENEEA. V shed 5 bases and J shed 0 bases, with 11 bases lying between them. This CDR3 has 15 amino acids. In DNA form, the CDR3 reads TGTGCCAGCAGCGAGCAATATGGCTCTGGAAACACCATATATTTT. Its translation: CASSEQYGSGNTIYF.

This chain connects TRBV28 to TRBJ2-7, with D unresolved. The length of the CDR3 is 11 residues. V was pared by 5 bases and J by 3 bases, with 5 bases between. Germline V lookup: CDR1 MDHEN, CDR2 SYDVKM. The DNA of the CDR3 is TGTGCCAGCAGTGGGCTCTACGAGCAGTACTTC. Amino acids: CASSGLYEQYF. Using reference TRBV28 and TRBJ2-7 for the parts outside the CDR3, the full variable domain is DVKVTQSSRYLVKRTGEKVFLECVQDMDHENMFWYRQDPGLGLRLIYFSYDVKMKEKGDIPEGYSVSREKKERFSLILESASTNQTSMYLCASSGLYEQYFGPGTRLTVT.

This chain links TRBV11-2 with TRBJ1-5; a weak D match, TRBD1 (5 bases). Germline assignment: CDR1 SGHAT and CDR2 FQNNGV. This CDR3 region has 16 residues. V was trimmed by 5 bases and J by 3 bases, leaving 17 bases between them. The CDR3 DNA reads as TGTGCCAGCAGCCCAACGACCGGGACCCCCAATCAGCCCCAGCATTTT. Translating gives CASSPTTGTPNQPQHF. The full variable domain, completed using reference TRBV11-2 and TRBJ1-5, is EAGVAQSPRYKIIEKRQSVAFWCNPISGHATLYWYQQILGQGPKLLIQFQNNGVVDDSQLPKDRFSAERLKGVDSTLKIQPAKLEDSAVYLCASSPTTGTPNQPQHFGDGTRLSIL.

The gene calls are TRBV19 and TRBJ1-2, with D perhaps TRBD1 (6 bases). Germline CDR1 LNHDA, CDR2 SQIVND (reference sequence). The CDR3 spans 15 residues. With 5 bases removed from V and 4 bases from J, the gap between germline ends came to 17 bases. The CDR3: CASSRPGAHSYGYTF. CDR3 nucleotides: TGTGCCAGTAGTCGGCCGGGGGCGCATAGCTATGGCTACACCTTC.

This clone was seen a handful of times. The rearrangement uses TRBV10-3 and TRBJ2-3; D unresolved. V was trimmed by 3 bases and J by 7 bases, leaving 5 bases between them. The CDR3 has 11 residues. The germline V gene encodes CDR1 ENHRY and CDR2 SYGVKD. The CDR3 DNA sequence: TGTGCCATCAGTGACGCGAATACGCAGTATTTT. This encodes CAISDANTQYF.

The CDR3: CATSRVNEGEQYF. The CDR3 nucleotides are TGTGCCACCAGCAGAGTCAATGAGGGCGAGCAGTACTTC. The V gene is TRBV15, the J gene TRBJ2-7; perhaps TRBD2 as D (5 bases). Trimming took off 1 base at V and 6 bases at J, with 10 bases between the two ends. The germline V gene has CDR1 LNHNV and CDR2 YYDKDF (reference sequence). This CDR3 comprises 13 residues.

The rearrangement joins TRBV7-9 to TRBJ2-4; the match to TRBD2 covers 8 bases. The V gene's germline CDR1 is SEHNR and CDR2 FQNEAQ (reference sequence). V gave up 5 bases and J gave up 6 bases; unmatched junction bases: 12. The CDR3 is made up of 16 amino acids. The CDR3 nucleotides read TGTGCCAGCAGCCCCGGGAGGGCCCTTGGTGGAAACATTCAGTACTTC. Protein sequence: CASSPGRALGGNIQYF.

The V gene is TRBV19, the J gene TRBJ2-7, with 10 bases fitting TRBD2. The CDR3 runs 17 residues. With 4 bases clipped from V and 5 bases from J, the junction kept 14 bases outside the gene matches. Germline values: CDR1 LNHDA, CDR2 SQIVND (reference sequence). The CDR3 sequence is CASSTSSGRSRRDEQYF. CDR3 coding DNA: TGTGCCAGTAGTACGTCTAGCGGGAGATCGAGGCGGGACGAGCAGTACTTC.

The CDR3 DNA sequence: TGTGCGGGACGACTAGCCTACGAGCAGTACTTC. Protein sequence: CAGRLAYEQYF. The V call is TRBV30, the J call TRBJ2-7; D may be TRBD2 (6 bases). This CDR3 is 11 amino acids long. The germline V gene has CDR1 GTSNPN and CDR2 SVGIG (reference sequence).

CDR3 sequence: CGSNQGEETEAFF. The CDR3 coding sequence is TGTGGAAGCAATCAGGGCGAGGAGACTGAAGCTTTCTTT. The rearrangement joins TRBV2 to TRBJ1-1; a weak D match, TRBD1 (5 bases). Germline V gives CDR1 SNHLY, CDR2 FYNNEI. This CDR3 has 13 residues.